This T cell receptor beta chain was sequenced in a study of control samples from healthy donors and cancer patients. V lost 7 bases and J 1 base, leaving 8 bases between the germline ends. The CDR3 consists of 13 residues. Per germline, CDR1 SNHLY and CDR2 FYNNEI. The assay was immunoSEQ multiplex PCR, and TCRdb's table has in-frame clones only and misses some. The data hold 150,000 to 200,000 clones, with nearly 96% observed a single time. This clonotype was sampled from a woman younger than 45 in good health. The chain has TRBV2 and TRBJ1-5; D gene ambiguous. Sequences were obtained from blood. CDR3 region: CASNGWSNQPQHF. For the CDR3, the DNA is TGTGCCAGCAATGGTTGGAGCAATCAGCCCCAGCATTTT.